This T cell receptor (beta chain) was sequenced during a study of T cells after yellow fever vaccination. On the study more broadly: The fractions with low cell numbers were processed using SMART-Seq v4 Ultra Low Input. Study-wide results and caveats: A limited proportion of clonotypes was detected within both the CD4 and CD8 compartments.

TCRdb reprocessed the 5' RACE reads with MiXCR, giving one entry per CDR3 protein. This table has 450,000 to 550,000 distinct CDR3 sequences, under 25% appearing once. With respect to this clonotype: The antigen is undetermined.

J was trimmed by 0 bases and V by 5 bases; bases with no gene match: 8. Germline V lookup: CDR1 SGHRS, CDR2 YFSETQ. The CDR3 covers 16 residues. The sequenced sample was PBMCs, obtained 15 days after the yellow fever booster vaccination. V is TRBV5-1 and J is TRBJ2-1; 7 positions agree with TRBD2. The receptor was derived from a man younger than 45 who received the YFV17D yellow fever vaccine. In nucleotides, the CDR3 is TGCGCCAGCAGACGCTCCATAGCGGGCTCCTACAATGAGCAGTTCTTC. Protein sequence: CASRRSIAGSYNEQFF.